Presented here are 20 T cell receptor beta chains from one specimen sequenced in a study of blood T cell repertoires in COVID-19. The data were produced by immunoSEQ multiplex PCR, yet TCRdb's version contains in-frame clones alone and is incomplete. The sample has hundreds of thousands of clones; about 84% are singletons. The sample comprised PBMCs or T cells enriched from blood (not recorded which). The receptor source for this set is a woman aged 40 to 50 with acute COVID-19.

V gene TRBV6-6 combines with J gene TRBJ1-1; no reliable D call. Deletions cut 5 bases from V and 3 bases from J, with 10 bases between. The CDR3 contains 13 residues. From germline, CDR1 is MNHNY and CDR2 SVGAGI (reference sequence). The chain's CDR3 is CASSPYLDTEAFF. Here the CDR3 DNA reads TGTGCCAGCAGTCCCTACTTGGACACTGAAGCTTTCTTT.

This clone was counted between two and nine times. The V gene is TRBV3-1 (or the pseudogene TRBV3-2), the J gene TRBJ1-5; D not certain. CDR1 and CDR2 (germline): LGHDT, YNNKEL (reference sequence). CDR3 length equals 15 residues. Trimming cost V 0 bases and J 3 bases, with 9 bases left between them. Here the CDR3 DNA reads TGTGCCAGCAGCCAAGATGCGTCCTCCAATCAGCCCCAGCATTTT. Amino acids: CASSQDASSNQPQHF.

The CDR3 spells CAWVPSRDRFNYGYTF. DNA of the CDR3: TGTGCCTGGGTTCCCAGCCGGGACAGATTCAACTATGGCTACACCTTC. The rearrangement uses TRBV30 and TRBJ1-2; 7 bases map to TRBD1. CDR3 length: 16 residues. V lost 5 bases to trimming and J lost 2 bases; unmatched junction nucleotides: 14. The V gene's germline CDR1 is GTSNPN and CDR2 SVGIG (reference sequence).

This chain connects TRBV6-1 to TRBJ2-2; D uncertain. The CDR3 consists of 13 residues. V lost 3 bases and J 7 bases, leaving 9 bases between the germline ends. Germline V lookup: CDR1 MNHNS, CDR2 SASEGT. For the CDR3, the DNA is TGTGCCAGCAGTGAGTGGGCAGGCGGGGAGCTGTTTTTT. Protein product: CASSEWAGGELFF.

The chain is built from TRBV21-1 and TRBJ1-5. TRBV21-1 is assigned pseudogene status. There are 13 residues in the CDR3. CDR3 in amino acids: CASSRLRNQPQHF. Written as DNA, the CDR3 is TGTGCCAGCTCTCGTTTGCGGAATCAGCCCCAGCATTTT.

The chain links TRBV23-1 to TRBJ1-1; D is ambiguous. TRBV23-1 is placed among ORFs of uncertain function. Trimming removed 2 bases at V and 4 bases at J, with 8 bases between. This CDR3 contains 13 residues. The DNA of the CDR3 is TGCGCCAGCAGTCAAGGCGGGAGCACTGAAGCTTTCTTT. Amino acids: CASSQGGSTEAFF.

The chain combines TRBV5-1 with TRBJ1-2; TRBD1 is a possible D gene (5 bases). CDR3 length: 14 residues. The V end lost 4 bases, the J end lost 3 bases, and 13 bases lay between the germline ends. Germline CDR1 SGHRS, CDR2 YFSETQ. CDR3 nucleotide sequence: TGCGCCAGCAGCCCCGCCGGGGGGGACTATGGCTACACCTTC. It specifies CASSPAGGDYGYTF.

The chain couples TRBV5-1 to TRBJ2-5; no reliable D call. The V end was cut by 0 bases, the J end by 1 base, with 4 bases between. Looked up from germline, CDR1 is SGHRS and CDR2 is YFSETQ. This CDR3 has 13 residues. CDR3 nucleotide sequence: TGCGCCAGCAGCTTGGGACTCCAAGAGACCCAGTACTTC. This translates into CASSLGLQETQYF.

The chain joins TRBV6-5 to TRBJ1-3; no clear D. V was pared by 6 bases and J by 0 bases, with 12 bases between. This CDR3 region has 15 residues. The germline CDR1 and CDR2 sequences are MNHEY and SVGAGI. Here the CDR3 reads CASRTDGPSGNTIYF. CDR3 nucleotide sequence: TGTGCCAGCAGAACAGACGGTCCCTCTGGAAACACCATATATTTT.

This sequence joins TRBV27 and TRBJ1-4; D perhaps matches TRBD1 (6 bases). Germline V gives CDR1 MNHEY, CDR2 SMNVEV (reference sequence). The CDR3 is made up of 14 amino acids. The V end was cut by 7 bases, the J end by 4 bases, with 13 bases between. As DNA, the CDR3 is TGTGCCAGCAAAGCCGGGACAAGTAATGAAAAACTGTTTTTT. This gives the protein CASKAGTSNEKLFF.

This clone was detected a few times. V and J are TRBV3-1 (or the pseudogene TRBV3-2) and TRBJ2-1; possible D gene TRBD1, 5 bases. CDR3 size: 14 residues. CDR1 and CDR2 from the germline V gene are LGHDT and YNNKEL (reference sequence). V was clipped by 1 base and J by 2 bases, with 6 bases between them. The CDR3 DNA follows: TGTGCCAGCAGCCAAGGGGGCGCCTACAATGAGCAGTTCTTC. Translated: CASSQGGAYNEQFF.

V and J are TRBV27 and TRBJ2-1; D unclear. The CDR3 is 15 amino acids. V lost 3 bases and J lost 1, with 10 bases in between. Germline loops: CDR1 MNHEY, CDR2 SMNVEV (reference sequence). The CDR3 DNA reads TGTGCCAGCAGTTTTAAGCCTATATCCTACAATGAGCAGTTCTTC. This translates into CASSFKPISYNEQFF.

The V and J genes are TRBV6-1 and TRBJ1-2, with a possible D match to TRBD1 (5 bases). V lost 2 bases and J 4 bases, leaving 11 bases between the germline ends. The CDR3 is made up of 14 amino acids. Looked up from germline, CDR1 is MNHNS and CDR2 is SASEGT. CDR3 protein: CASSELTASYGYTF. CDR3 DNA: TGTGCCAGCAGTGAATTGACAGCGAGCTATGGCTACACCTTC.

The V and J genes are TRBV7-3 and TRBJ2-3; the D gene is possibly TRBD1 (6 bases). Per germline, CDR1 SGHTA and CDR2 FQGTGA. V dropped 1 base and J dropped 4 bases, with 15 bases sitting between them. The CDR3 totals 16 residues. In nucleotides, the CDR3 is TGTGCCAGCAGCTTAATTCGTCCAGGGGTTTCAGATACGCAGTATTTT. Translation: CASSLIRPGVSDTQYF.

This rearrangement joins TRBV28 to TRBJ2-7, with D possibly being TRBD2 (5 bases). V was cut by 3 bases and J by 5 bases, with 8 bases left in between. This CDR3 has 12 residues. From germline, CDR1 is MDHEN and CDR2 SYDVKM. The CDR3 protein is CASSLPGNEQYF. The CDR3 DNA is TGTGCCAGCAGTTTGCCCGGGAACGAGCAGTACTTC.

This clone was seen a single time. At one boundary the junction diverges from the germline segment, which might be a read error. This rearrangement joins TRBV19 to TRBJ1-5; 7 nucleotides align to TRBD1. CDR1 LNHDA and CDR2 SQIVND come from the germline V gene (reference sequence). This CDR3 has 15 amino acids. DNA of the CDR3: TGTGCCAGTAGGATAGGGGGCGCCTCATATCAGCCCCAGCATTTT. Its translation: CASRIGGASYQPQHF.

This clone is a singleton in its sample. The genes are TRBV28 and TRBJ1-4; TRBD1 is a possible D gene (5 bases). Germline CDR1 reads MDHEN; CDR2 reads SYDVKM. V shed 5 bases and J shed 1 base, with 17 bases lying between them. The CDR3 runs to 17 residues. The CDR3 DNA follows: TGTGCCAGCAGTCAAATAGGGGTTTGGGGAACTAATGAAAAACTGTTTTTT. It yields the protein CASSQIGVWGTNEKLFF.

V usage is TRBV21-1 and J usage is TRBJ2-7; the table's D call, TRBD2, was not checked against the DNA. TRBV21-1 is described as a pseudogene. The CDR3 loop spans 13 amino acids. The CDR3 bases are TGTGCCAGCAGCGCGGACTTACACTACGAGCAGTACTTC. Translated, it gives CASSADLHYEQYF.

This clone was detected only a few times. The chain uses TRBV30 and TRBJ1-1, with D maybe TRBD1 (5 bases). V was shortened by 4 bases and J by 10 bases, with 16 bases between the two germline ends. This CDR3 spans 12 amino acids. CDR1 is GTSNPN and CDR2 is SVGIG in the germline V gene (reference sequence). The CDR3, as DNA: TGTGCCTGGAATTGGGGGGGAACCGGAGCTTTCTTT. This translates into CAWNWGGTGAFF. Full variable domain (outside the CDR3, taken from reference TRBV30 and TRBJ1-1): SQTIHQWPATLVQPVGSPLSLECTVEGTSNPNLYWYRQAAGRGLQLLFYSVGIGQISSEVPQNLSASRPQDRQFILSSKKLLLSDSGFYLCAWNWGGTGAFFGQGTRLTVV.

In this sample, this clone turned up once. V and J are TRBV6-5 and TRBJ2-3; D is undetermined. Trimming cost V 0 bases and J 7 bases, with 2 bases left between them. Germline V gives CDR1 MNHEY, CDR2 SVGAGI. The CDR3 runs 11 residues. The DNA of the CDR3 is TGTGCCAGCAGTTACTCTAATACGCAGTATTTT. As protein: CASSYSNTQYF.